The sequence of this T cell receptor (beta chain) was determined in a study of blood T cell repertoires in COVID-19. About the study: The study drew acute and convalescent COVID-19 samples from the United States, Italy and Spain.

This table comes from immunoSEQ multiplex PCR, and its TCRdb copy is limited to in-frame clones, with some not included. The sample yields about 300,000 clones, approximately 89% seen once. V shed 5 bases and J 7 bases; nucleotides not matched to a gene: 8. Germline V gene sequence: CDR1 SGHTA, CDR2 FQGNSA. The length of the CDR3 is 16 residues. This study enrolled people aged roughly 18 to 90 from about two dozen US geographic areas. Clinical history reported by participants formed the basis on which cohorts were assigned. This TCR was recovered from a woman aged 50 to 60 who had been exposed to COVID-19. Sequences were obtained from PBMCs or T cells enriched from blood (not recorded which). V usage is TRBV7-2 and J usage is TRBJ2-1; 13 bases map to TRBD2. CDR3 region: CASSPRLAGGGNEQFF. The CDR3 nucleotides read TGTGCCAGCAGCCCACGACTAGCGGGGGGTGGGAATGAGCAGTTCTTC.